Below are 10 T cell receptor beta chains sequenced from a single sample in a study of regulatory T cells in long-lasting Graves disease. To make TCR beta libraries, researchers used iRepertoire HTBI primers and Arm-PCR of CDR3 regions. From the multiplex PCR reads, TCRdb called clonotypes with MiXCR, one entry per CDR3 protein. The table shows 550,000 to 700,000 distinct CDR3 sequences, with 15% to 20% occurring only once. This sample's time point: newly diagnosed GD, antithyroid drugs for less than 3 months. After RNA was extracted from PBMCs, the TCR library was made from it. This same sample was also taken into another study, of T cells in Graves' hyperthyroidism and ophthalmopathy.

Sample: peripheral blood mononuclear cells (PBMCs), taken at new diagnosis, from a patient treated with antithyroid drugs. The source of these receptors is a man younger than 35 with Graves disease.

There are many counts of this clonotype. The rearrangement links TRBV2 to TRBJ2-1; 7 bases align to TRBD1. Per germline, CDR1 SNHLY and CDR2 FYNNEI. CDR3 length: 14 amino acids. V was clipped by 7 bases and J by 2 bases; unmatched bases: 5. The CDR3 nucleotides read TGTGCCAGCAATGACAGGGCGGCCTACAATGAGCAGTTCTTC. This translates into CASNDRAAYNEQFF.

The chain links TRBV7-3 to TRBJ1-1; the D gene is possibly TRBD1 (5 bases). The germline V gene has CDR1 SGHTA and CDR2 FQGTGA. The CDR3 consists of 13 residues. With 5 bases removed from V and 7 bases from J, the gap between germline ends came to 14 bases. CDR3 loop: CASSPFGGGEAFF. In DNA, the CDR3 is TGTGCCAGCAGCCCCTTCGGGGGAGGTGAAGCTTTCTTT. Together with reference TRBV7-3 and TRBJ1-1, the CDR3 gives the full variable domain: GAGVSQTPSNKVTEKGKYVELRCDPISGHTALYWYRQSLGQGPEFLIYFQGTGAADDSGLPNDRFFAVRPEGSVSTLKIQRTERGDSAVYLCASSPFGGGEAFFGQGTRLTVV.

This clonotype was picked up many times. The chain links TRBV6-2 or TRBV6-3 to TRBJ2-7, with 12 bases aligning to TRBD2. Looked up from germline, CDR1 is MNHEY and CDR2 is SVGEGT. This CDR3 is 16 amino acids long. After removal of 2 bases from V and 6 bases from J, the junction contained 8 bases not matched to a gene. CDR3 region: CASSYVLAGGNGEQYF. In DNA form, the CDR3 reads TGTGCCAGCAGTTACGTGCTAGCGGGGGGGAATGGCGAGCAGTACTTC.

CDR3: CATRGNLAKNIQYF. CDR3 DNA: TGTGCCACCAGGGGAAACCTAGCCAAAAACATTCAGTACTTC. The V gene is TRBV27, the J gene TRBJ2-4, with D perhaps matching TRBD1 (6 bases). The germline gives CDR1 MNHEY, CDR2 SMNVEV (reference sequence). This CDR3 region has 14 residues. V was shortened by 10 bases and J by 0 bases, with 13 bases between the two germline ends.

The V and J genes are TRBV28 and TRBJ1-1; D possibly corresponds to TRBD1 (6 bases). Germline CDR1 is MDHEN and CDR2 is SYDVKM. This CDR3 has 13 amino acids. Trimming left V 1 base short and J 11 bases short, with 14 bases between. The CDR3 is CASSLSRGLEAFF. In DNA form, the CDR3 reads TGTGCCAGCAGTTTATCGCGGGGGCTGGAGGCTTTCTTT. The variable domain in full, with the rest retrieved from reference TRBV28 and TRBJ1-1, is DVKVTQSSRYLVKRTGEKVFLECVQDMDHENMFWYRQDPGLGLRLIYFSYDVKMKEKGDIPEGYSVSREKKERFSLILESASTNQTSMYLCASSLSRGLEAFFGQGTRLTVV.

This clonotype showed up many times. This sequence joins TRBV12-3 or TRBV12-4 and TRBJ2-7; D is undetermined. This CDR3 contains 12 residues. The V and J ends lost 5 bases and 4 bases respectively, with 9 bases between them. CDR3 in amino acids: CASSHGPYEQYF. For the CDR3, the DNA is TGTGCCAGCAGTCACGGACCTTACGAGCAGTACTTC.

The chain couples TRBV20-1 to TRBJ2-7; D is perhaps TRBD2 (5 bases). The V gene lost 3 bases and the J gene lost 7 bases, with 22 bases spanning the gap. The germline V gene encodes CDR1 DFQATT and CDR2 SNEGSKA (reference sequence). The CDR3 is 15 residues long. The CDR3 region has the DNA TGCAGTGCTAGGGATTCTAGCAAGGGTGTAAATGAGCAGTACTTC. This translates into CSARDSSKGVNEQYF.

V gene TRBV24-1 combines with J gene TRBJ2-1, with 8 bases aligning to TRBD2. This CDR3 is built from 16 residues. After removal of 3 bases from V and 3 bases from J, the junction contained 6 bases not matched to a gene. The V gene's germline CDR1 is KGHDR and CDR2 SFDVKD. The CDR3 DNA sequence: TGTGCCACCAGTGATGGACTAGCTTCATGCTACAATGAGCAGTTCTTC. Amino acid sequence: CATSDGLASCYNEQFF.

The rearrangement joins TRBV7-9 to TRBJ1-1; 7 bases are shared with TRBD1. Germline loops: CDR1 SEHNR, CDR2 FQNEAQ (reference sequence). V was pared by 5 bases and J by 3 bases, with 9 bases of the junction left unmatched. This CDR3 contains 15 residues. CDR3 region: CASSLVGGYDTEAFF. Here the CDR3 DNA reads TGTGCCAGCAGCCTAGTAGGGGGCTATGACACTGAAGCTTTCTTT.

This clonotype was recorded at least ten times. The V call is TRBV28, the J call TRBJ2-3; D is unclear. V was shortened by 2 bases and J by 2 bases, with 8 bases between the two germline ends. The CDR3 extends over 14 amino acids. Germline V CDR1 and CDR2: MDHEN, SYDVKM. CDR3 nucleotide sequence: TGTGCCAGCAGTTTACGCAGGAACACAGATACGCAGTATTTT. Its translation is CASSLRRNTDTQYF.